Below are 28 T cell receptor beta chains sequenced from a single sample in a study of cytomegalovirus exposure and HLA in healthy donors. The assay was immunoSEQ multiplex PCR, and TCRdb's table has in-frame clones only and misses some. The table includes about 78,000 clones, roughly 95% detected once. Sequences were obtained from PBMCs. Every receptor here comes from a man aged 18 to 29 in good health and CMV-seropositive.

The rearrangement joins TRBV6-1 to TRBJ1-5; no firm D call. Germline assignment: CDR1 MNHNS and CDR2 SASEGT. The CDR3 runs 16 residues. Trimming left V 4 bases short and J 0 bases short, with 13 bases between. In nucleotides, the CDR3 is TGTGCCAGCAGTGGACCAGGCCTAAATAGCAATCAGCCCCAGCATTTT. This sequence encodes CASSGPGLNSNQPQHF.

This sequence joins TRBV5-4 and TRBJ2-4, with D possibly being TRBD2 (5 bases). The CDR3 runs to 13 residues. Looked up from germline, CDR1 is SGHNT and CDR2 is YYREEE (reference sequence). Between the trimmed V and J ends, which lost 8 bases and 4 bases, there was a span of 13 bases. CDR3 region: CASSTGGKNIQYF. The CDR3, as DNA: TGTGCCAGTTCTACTGGCGGGAAAAACATTCAGTACTTC.

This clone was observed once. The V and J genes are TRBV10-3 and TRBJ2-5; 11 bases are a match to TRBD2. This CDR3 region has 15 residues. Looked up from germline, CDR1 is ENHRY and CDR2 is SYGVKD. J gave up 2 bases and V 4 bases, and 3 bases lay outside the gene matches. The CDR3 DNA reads TGTGCCATCAGTGGAGTAGCGGGAGGGCAAGAGACCCAGTACTTC. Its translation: CAISGVAGGQETQYF.

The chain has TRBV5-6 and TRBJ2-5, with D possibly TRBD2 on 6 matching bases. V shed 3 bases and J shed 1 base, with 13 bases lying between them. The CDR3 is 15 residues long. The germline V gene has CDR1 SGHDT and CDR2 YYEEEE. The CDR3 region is CASSWARDFQETQYF. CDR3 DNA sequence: TGTGCCAGCAGCTGGGCCCGGGACTTCCAAGAGACCCAGTACTTC.

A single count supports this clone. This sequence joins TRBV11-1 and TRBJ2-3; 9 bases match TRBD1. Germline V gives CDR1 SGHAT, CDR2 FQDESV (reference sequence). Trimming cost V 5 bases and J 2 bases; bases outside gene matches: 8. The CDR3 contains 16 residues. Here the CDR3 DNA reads TGTGCCAGCAGCGAAAACCGGGACAGGGCCACAGATACGCAGTATTTT. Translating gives CASSENRDRATDTQYF.

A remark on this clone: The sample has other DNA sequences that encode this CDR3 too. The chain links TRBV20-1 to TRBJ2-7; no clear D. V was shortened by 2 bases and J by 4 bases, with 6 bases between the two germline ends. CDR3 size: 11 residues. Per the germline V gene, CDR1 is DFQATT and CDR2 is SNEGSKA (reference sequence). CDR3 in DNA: TGCAGTGCTAGAAGAGAGTACGAGCAGTACTTC. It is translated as CSARREYEQYF.

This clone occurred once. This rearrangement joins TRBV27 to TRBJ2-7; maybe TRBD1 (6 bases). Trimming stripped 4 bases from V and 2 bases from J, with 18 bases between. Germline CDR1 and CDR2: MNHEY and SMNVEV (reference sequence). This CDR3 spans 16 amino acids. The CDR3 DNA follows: TGTGCCAGCAGTTCCGCCGGGACACGTAATCCCTACGAGCAGTACTTC. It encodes CASSSAGTRNPYEQYF.

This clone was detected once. CDR3 bases: TGCAGCGGGGCGGGCGACCGGAACACTGAAGCTTTCTTT. Residues: CSGAGDRNTEAFF. The chain uses TRBV29-1 and TRBJ1-1, with D uncertain. Germline lookup yields CDR1 SQVTM and CDR2 ANQGSEA. The V gene lost 7 bases and the J gene lost 1 base, with 13 bases spanning the gap. The CDR3 runs to 13 residues.

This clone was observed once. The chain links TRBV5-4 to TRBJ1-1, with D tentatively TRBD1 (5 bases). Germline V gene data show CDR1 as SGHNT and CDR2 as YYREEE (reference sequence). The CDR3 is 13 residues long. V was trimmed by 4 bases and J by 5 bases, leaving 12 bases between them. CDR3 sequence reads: CASSGQGRTEAFF. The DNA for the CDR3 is TGTGCCAGCAGCGGACAAGGGCGGACTGAAGCTTTCTTT.

CDR3 nucleotide sequence: TGCGCCAGCAGCCAAGAAGATTACGCGGCCGCTAACTATGGCTACACCTTC. Protein: CASSQEDYAAANYGYTF. The chain has TRBV4-1 and TRBJ1-2; D not resolved. V was clipped by 0 bases and J by 0 bases, with 14 bases between them. This CDR3 is built from 17 residues. The germline CDR1 and CDR2 sequences are MGHRA and YSYEKL.

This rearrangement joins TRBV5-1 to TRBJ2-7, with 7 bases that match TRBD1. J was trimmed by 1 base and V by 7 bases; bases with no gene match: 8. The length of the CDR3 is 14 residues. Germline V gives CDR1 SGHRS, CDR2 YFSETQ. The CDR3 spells CASRPGTASYEQYF. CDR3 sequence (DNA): TGCGCCAGCCGACCCGGGACAGCTTCCTACGAGCAGTACTTC.

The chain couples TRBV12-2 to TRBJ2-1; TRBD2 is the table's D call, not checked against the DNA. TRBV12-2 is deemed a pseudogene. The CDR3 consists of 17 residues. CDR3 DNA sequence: TGTGCAAGTCGGATCGAAGGGCGGGAGGGGTCCTACAATGAGCAGTTCTTC. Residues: CASRIEGREGSYNEQFF.

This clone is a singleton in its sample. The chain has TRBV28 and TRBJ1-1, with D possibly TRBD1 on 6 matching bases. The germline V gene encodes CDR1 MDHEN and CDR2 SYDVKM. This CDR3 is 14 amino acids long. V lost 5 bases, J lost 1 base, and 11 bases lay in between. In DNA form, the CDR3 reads TGTGCCAGCAGTCAGACAGGAAGGAACACTGAAGCTTTCTTT. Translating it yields CASSQTGRNTEAFF.

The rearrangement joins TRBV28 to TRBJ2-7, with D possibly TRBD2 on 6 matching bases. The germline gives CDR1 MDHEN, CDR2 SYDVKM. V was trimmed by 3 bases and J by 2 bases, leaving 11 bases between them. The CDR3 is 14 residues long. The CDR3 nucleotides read TGTGCCAGCAGTTTGGGGGGTGGCCCCTACGAGCAGTACTTC. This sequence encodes CASSLGGGPYEQYF.

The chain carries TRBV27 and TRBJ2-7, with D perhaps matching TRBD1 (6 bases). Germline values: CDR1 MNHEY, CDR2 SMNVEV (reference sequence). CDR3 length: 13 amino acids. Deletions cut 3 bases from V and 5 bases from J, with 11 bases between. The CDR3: CASSLVGANEQYF. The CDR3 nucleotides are TGTGCCAGCAGTTTGGTGGGGGCCAACGAGCAGTACTTC.

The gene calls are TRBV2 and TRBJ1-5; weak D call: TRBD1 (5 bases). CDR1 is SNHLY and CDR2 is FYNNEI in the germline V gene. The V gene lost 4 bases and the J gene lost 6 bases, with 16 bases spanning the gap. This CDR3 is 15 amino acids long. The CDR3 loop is CASSAPFWGGQPQHF. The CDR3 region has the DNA TGTGCCAGCAGTGCCCCCTTTTGGGGGGGTCAGCCCCAGCATTTT.

As DNA, the CDR3 is TGCGCCAGCAGCTTGGGGCAGGGCCTCACCTACGAGCAGTACTTC. Its protein product is CASSLGQGLTYEQYF. The genes are TRBV5-1 and TRBJ2-7; D is perhaps TRBD1 (5 bases). With 0 bases removed from V and 2 bases from J, the gap between germline ends came to 12 bases. CDR3 length equals 15 residues. Germline CDR1 is SGHRS and CDR2 is YFSETQ.

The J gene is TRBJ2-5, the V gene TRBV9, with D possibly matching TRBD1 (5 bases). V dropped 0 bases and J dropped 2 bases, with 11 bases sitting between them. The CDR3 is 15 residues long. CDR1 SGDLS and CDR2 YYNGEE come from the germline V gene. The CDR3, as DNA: TGTGCCAGCAGCGTAGGCGTACAGGCGCAAGAGACCCAGTACTTC. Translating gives CASSVGVQAQETQYF.

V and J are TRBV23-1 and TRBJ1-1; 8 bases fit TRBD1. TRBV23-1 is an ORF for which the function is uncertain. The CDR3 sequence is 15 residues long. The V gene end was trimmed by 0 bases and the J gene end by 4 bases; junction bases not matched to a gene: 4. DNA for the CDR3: TGCGCCAGCAGTCAATCGGGGCAGGGGGCCACTGAAGCTTTCTTT. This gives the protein CASSQSGQGATEAFF.

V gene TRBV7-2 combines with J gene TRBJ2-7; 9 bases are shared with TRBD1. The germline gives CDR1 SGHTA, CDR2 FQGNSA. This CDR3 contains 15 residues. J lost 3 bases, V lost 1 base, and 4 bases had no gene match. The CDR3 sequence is CASSLGGTGLYEQYF. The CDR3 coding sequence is TGTGCCAGCAGCTTAGGAGGGACAGGGCTCTACGAGCAGTACTTC.

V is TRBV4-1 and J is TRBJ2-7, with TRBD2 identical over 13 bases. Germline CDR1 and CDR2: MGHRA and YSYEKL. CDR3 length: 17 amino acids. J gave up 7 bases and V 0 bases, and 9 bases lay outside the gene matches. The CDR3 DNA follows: TGCGCCAGCAGCCAAGATGGGACTAGCGGGACCTTTAGAGAGCAGTACTTC. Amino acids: CASSQDGTSGTFREQYF.

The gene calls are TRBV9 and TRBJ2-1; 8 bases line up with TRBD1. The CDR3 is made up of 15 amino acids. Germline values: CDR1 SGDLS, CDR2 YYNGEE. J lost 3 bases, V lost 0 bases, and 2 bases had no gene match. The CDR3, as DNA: TGTGCCAGCAGCGTAGAGGGACAGGTCTACAATGAGCAGTTCTTC. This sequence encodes CASSVEGQVYNEQFF.

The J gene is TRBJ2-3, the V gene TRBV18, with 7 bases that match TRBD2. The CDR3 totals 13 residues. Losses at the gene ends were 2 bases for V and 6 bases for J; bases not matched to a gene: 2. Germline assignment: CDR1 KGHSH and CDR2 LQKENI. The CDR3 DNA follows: TGTGCCAGCTCACCAGCGGGAGCGGATACGCAGTATTTT. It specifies CASSPAGADTQYF.

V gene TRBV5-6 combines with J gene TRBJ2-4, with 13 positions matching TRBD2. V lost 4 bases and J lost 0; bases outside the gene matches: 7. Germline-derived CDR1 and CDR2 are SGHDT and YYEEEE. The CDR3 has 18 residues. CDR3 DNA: TGTGCCAGCAGCCCGGGGACTAGCGGGGTAGTAGCCAAAAACATTCAGTACTTC. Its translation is CASSPGTSGVVAKNIQYF.

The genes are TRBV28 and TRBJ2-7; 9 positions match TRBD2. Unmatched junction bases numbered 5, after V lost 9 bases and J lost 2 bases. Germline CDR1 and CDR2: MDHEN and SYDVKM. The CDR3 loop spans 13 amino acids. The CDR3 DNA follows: TGTGCCAGTCGCAGCGGGAGGACCTACGAGCAGTACTTC. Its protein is CASRSGRTYEQYF.

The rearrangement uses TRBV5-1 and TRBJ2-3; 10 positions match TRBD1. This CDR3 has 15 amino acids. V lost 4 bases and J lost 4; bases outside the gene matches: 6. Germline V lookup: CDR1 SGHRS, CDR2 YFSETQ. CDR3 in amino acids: CASSPRTGGSDTQYF. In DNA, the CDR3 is TGCGCCAGCAGCCCCCGGACAGGGGGGTCAGATACGCAGTATTTT.

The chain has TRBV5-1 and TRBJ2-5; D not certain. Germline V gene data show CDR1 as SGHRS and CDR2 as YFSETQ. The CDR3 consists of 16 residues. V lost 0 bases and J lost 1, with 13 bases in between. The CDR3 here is CASSLGMRPTQETQYF. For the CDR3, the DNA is TGCGCCAGCAGCTTGGGTATGCGGCCGACCCAAGAGACCCAGTACTTC.

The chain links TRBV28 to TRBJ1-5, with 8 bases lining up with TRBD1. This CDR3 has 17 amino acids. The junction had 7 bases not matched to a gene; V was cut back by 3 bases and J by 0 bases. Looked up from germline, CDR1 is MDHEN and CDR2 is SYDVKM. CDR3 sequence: CASSFGQGVFSNQPQHF. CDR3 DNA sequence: TGTGCCAGCAGTTTCGGACAGGGTGTTTTTAGCAATCAGCCCCAGCATTTT.